The clone carrying this TCR beta chain was counted once. At the deep level, the assay was run. Profiling relied on immunoSEQ multiplex PCR, and the TCRdb table lists in-frame clones only, not all of them. The sample lists approximately 440,000 clones; approximately 80% were seen once. Donation came from healthy HIV-negative adults that had no recent acute infections or vaccinations. This CDR3 contains 20 residues. The V gene lost 0 bases and the J gene lost 0 bases, with 21 bases spanning the gap. Germline V CDR1 and CDR2: SGHNT, YENEEA. This sample is drawn from a study of shared clonotypes between healthy human individuals. Overall study: Donors were two women and a few men aged 18 to 49.

The chain combines TRBV11-3 with TRBJ2-4; no firm D call. The specimen was PBMCs. This TCR came from a woman aged 40 to 50 in good health. Some clones in this sample may be carry-over from other donors' samples. The CDR3 is CASSLDPEGAYKLAKNIQYF. In DNA form, the CDR3 reads TGTGCCAGCAGCTTAGATCCGGAAGGAGCCTATAAGCTAGCCAAAAACATTCAGTACTTC. Looking up the rest from reference TRBV11-3 and TRBJ2-4 gives the full variable domain: EAGVVQSPRYKIIEKKQPVAFWCNPISGHNTLYWYLQNLGQGPELLIRYENEEAVDDSQLPKDRFSAERLKGVDSTLKIQPAELGDSAVYLCASSLDPEGAYKLAKNIQYFGAGTRLSVL.